This is a list of T cell receptor beta chains from one sample in a study of cytomegalovirus exposure and HLA in healthy donors. This table comes from immunoSEQ multiplex PCR, and its TCRdb copy is limited to in-frame clones, with some not included. This sample has about 69,000 clones, with 96% found just once. The source material was PBMCs. Receptors were obtained from a woman aged 18-29 years in good health and CMV-seropositive. Each CDR3 is given without its conserved first and last residue.

>TRBJ2-2|TRBV30|12
AWRVGGGDGELF
>TRBJ2-7|TRBV4-2|13
ASSQDQREPYEQY
>TRBJ2-7|TRBV30|12
AGKQGLASYEQY
>TRBJ2-3|TRBV4-1|15
ASSFSRGTVSTDTQY
>TRBJ2-1|TRBV29-1|12
SVGVLSSYNEQF
>TRBJ2-7|TRBV11-3|17
ASSLEGDLAGGKAYEQY
>TRBJ1-2|TRBV16|13
ASSQTTDSRYGYT
>TRBJ2-7|TRBV4-2|13
ASSQDRQGRYEQY
>TRBJ2-1|TRBV4-3|14
ASSQDLQGSYNEQF
>TRBJ2-1|TRBV4-2|14
ASSQSRTSADNEQF